The present entry profiles one T cell receptor beta chain with its context. The antigen is not known. This specimen comes from a study of T cell responses to AZD1222 COVID-19 vaccine. Broader study findings: A rise in Spike-specific TCR breadth and depth followed two AZD1222 doses.

Sequenced by immunoSEQ multiplex PCR; TCRdb stores in-frame clones only, minus some. Here the sample spans some 150,000 clones, over 80% being singletons. V lost 3 bases to trimming and J lost 11 bases, with 11 bases between them. The CDR3 spans 11 residues. Germline CDR1 is MNHNS and CDR2 is SASEGT. Sequencing used peripheral blood, obtained on day 0 of MenACWY control vaccination. This chain connects TRBV6-1 to TRBJ2-7; D may correspond to TRBD1 or TRBD2 (5 bases each). This sequence originates from an adult in good health. The CDR3 protein is CASSDRGREYF. The DNA for the CDR3 is TGTGCCAGCAGTGACCGGGGCCGTGAGTACTTC.